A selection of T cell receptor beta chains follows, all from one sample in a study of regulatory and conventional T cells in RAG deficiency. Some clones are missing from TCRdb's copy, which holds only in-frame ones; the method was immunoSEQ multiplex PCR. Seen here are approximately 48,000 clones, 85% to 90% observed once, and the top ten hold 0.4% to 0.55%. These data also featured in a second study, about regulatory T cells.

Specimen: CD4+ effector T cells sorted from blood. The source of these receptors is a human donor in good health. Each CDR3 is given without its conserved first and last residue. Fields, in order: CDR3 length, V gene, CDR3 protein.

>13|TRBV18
ASSPTGQVNYGYT
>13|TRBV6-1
ASRPGTSGRDEQF
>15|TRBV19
ASRRLASGRAPHEQY
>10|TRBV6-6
ASSEGSYEQY
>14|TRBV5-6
ASSLKWTGGSNEQF
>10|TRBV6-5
ASSRPHGAAF
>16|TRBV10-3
AISESNGRRSPGNEQF
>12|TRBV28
ASMRPHSGNTIY
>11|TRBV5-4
ASSLDGTDTQY
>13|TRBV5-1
ASRGRGANTGELF
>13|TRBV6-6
ASSRESQGPSGYT
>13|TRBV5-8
ASSPGTGPGNTIY
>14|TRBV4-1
ASSQDQWNSGNTIY
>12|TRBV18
ASSPGSANYGYT
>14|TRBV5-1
ASSFSTSGTTDTQY
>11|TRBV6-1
ASRGDNTDTQY
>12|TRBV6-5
ASSWGSGDQPQH
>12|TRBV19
ASSPQGLNGEQY
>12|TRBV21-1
ASKQAGRTYEQY
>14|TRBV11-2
ASSVASGGFTDTQY
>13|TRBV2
ASSVDRALNTEAF
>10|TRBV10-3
AISDGTGWAT
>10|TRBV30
AWSGEYNEQF
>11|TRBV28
ASVRQNNSPLH
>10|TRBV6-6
ASSSQGARSF
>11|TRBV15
ATSIPFESEQY
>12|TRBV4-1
ASSSGTYSYEQY
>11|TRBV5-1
ASRTEGFTEAF
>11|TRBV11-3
ASSLNRDYEQY
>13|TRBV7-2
ASSSRQGVNEKLF
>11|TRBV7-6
ASSRQGAAEAF
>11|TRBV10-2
ASGVDGRYEQY
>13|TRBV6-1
ASTAGGTPMWAQH
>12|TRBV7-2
ASSLGPSSGEQY